This T cell receptor beta chain was documented in a study of control samples from healthy donors and cancer patients. V was clipped by 0 bases and J by 7 bases, with 12 bases between them. The CDR3 runs 14 residues. CDR1 is SGHDN, CDR2 FVKESK, per germline. The assay was immunoSEQ multiplex PCR, and TCRdb's table has in-frame clones only and misses some. The sample includes roughly 120,000 clones, less than 95% seen only once; the top ten take about 3.6%. The V gene is TRBV14, the J gene TRBJ1-2; D is undetermined. Sequenced input: blood. The sequence was obtained from a man aged 30 to 45 in good health. CDR3 in DNA: TGTGCCAGCAGCCAAGATTTCGTCGGCGGTGGCTACACCTTC. Translating gives CASSQDFVGGGYTF.